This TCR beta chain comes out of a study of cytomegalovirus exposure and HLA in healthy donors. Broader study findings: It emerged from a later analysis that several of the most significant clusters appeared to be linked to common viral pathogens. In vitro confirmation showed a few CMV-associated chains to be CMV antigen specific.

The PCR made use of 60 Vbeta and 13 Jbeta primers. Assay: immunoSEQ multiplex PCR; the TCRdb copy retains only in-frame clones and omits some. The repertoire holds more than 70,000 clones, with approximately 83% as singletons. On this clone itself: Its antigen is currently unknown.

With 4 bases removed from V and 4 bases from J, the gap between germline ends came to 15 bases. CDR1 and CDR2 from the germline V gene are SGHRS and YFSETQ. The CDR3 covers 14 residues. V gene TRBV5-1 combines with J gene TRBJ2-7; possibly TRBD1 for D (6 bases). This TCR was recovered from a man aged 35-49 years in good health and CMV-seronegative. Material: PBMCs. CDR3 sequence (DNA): TGCGCCAGCAGCCCACGACAGGACCATTACGAGCAGTACTTC. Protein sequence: CASSPRQDHYEQYF.